A selection of T cell receptor beta chains follows, all from one sample in a study of shared clonotypes between healthy human individuals. Measured with immunoSEQ multiplex PCR; TCRdb has only the in-frame clones, and not every one. The data show 2 million to 2.5 million clones, just over 90% seen once. The sequenced material came from naive CD8+ T cells from PBMCs. Every receptor here comes from a man younger than 35 in good health. Some clones in this sample may be carry-over from other donors' samples. Both conserved end residues are part of each CDR3. Each record gives: D gene, clone size, J gene, V gene, CDR3 DNA, CDR3 protein. D genes are given only for firm matches. The listing skips clone size in some rows; elsewhere it reads once, few, many or a size class.

d_gene: -; abundance: -; j_gene: TRBJ2-1; v_gene: TRBV7-2; CDR3nt: TGTGCCAGCAGCTTATCCAGCGGACCTCATCCTAATGAGCAGTTCTTC; CDR3aa: CASSLSSGPHPNEQFF
d_gene: TRBD1; abundance: -; j_gene: TRBJ1-2; v_gene: TRBV2; CDR3nt: TGTGCCAGCAGTGAAGCGGCAGGGGGCGACTATGGCTACACCTTC; CDR3aa: CASSEAAGGDYGYTF
d_gene: -; abundance: -; j_gene: TRBJ1-1; v_gene: TRBV28; CDR3nt: TGTGCCAGCAGTGGAAACACTGAAGCTTTCTTT; CDR3aa: CASSGNTEAFF
d_gene: TRBD1; abundance: -; j_gene: TRBJ1-3; v_gene: TRBV4-1; CDR3nt: TGCGCCAGCAGCCCGCAGCCGGGACAGGGGGATATGTTGTGGAACACCATATATTTT; CDR3aa: CASSPQPGQGDMLWNTIYF
d_gene: -; abundance: -; j_gene: TRBJ2-3; v_gene: TRBV7-6; CDR3nt: TGTGCCAGCAGCTTAGACTCCACAGATACGCAGTATTTT; CDR3aa: CASSLDSTDTQYF
d_gene: -; abundance: -; j_gene: TRBJ1-1; v_gene: TRBV6-5; CDR3nt: TGTGCCAGCAGTTACCGTTCGGGGAGGAACACTGAAGCTTTCTTT; CDR3aa: CASSYRSGRNTEAFF
d_gene: TRBD2; abundance: -; j_gene: TRBJ2-5; v_gene: TRBV11-2; CDR3nt: TGTGCCAGCAGCTTCAGGCGGGAGCAGGAGACCCAGTACTTC; CDR3aa: CASSFRREQETQYF
d_gene: -; abundance: -; j_gene: TRBJ1-2; v_gene: TRBV14; CDR3nt: TGTGCCAGCAGCCCCCGGTATGGGTCTTGGGGCTACACCTTC; CDR3aa: CASSPRYGSWGYTF
d_gene: -; abundance: -; j_gene: TRBJ2-1; v_gene: TRBV7-3; CDR3nt: TGTGCCAGCAGCTTACCCCAAGTGAGCCAGGGTTACAATGAGCAGTTCTTC; CDR3aa: CASSLPQVSQGYNEQFF
d_gene: -; abundance: -; j_gene: TRBJ2-5; v_gene: TRBV7-9; CDR3nt: TGTGCCAGCAGCTCCCGACAGACAGAGACCCAGTACTTC; CDR3aa: CASSSRQTETQYF
d_gene: -; abundance: -; j_gene: TRBJ2-7; v_gene: TRBV27; CDR3nt: TGTGCCAGCAGTTTAAGGGGCAGGTCCTACGAGCAGTACTTC; CDR3aa: CASSLRGRSYEQYF
d_gene: TRBD2; abundance: -; j_gene: TRBJ2-7; v_gene: TRBV7-8; CDR3nt: TGTGCCAGCAGCTTTCATTCCGCTAGCGGGAGGGACGAGCAGTACTTC; CDR3aa: CASSFHSASGRDEQYF
d_gene: TRBD2; abundance: -; j_gene: TRBJ2-3; v_gene: TRBV7-3; CDR3nt: TGTGCCAGCAGCTCAATGGCTAGCGGACTCACAGATACGCAGTATTTT; CDR3aa: CASSSMASGLTDTQYF
d_gene: TRBD2; abundance: -; j_gene: TRBJ2-7; v_gene: TRBV6-5; CDR3nt: TGTGCCAGCAGTTACTGGGGGGGGACCTCCCCCTACGAGCAGTACTTC; CDR3aa: CASSYWGGTSPYEQYF
d_gene: -; abundance: -; j_gene: TRBJ1-1; v_gene: TRBV9; CDR3nt: TGTGCCAGCAGCGGATCGAACACTGAAGCTTTCTTT; CDR3aa: CASSGSNTEAFF
d_gene: TRBD2; abundance: -; j_gene: TRBJ2-2; v_gene: TRBV9; CDR3nt: TGTGCCAGCAGCACGACTAGCGGGAGGGCCTCTGGGGAGCTGTTTTTT; CDR3aa: CASSTTSGRASGELFF
d_gene: -; abundance: -; j_gene: TRBJ1-2; v_gene: TRBV7-9; CDR3nt: TGTGCCAGCAGCAAAGGATACCGGGACCTAACCAGTGGCTACACCTTC; CDR3aa: CASSKGYRDLTSGYTF
d_gene: -; abundance: -; j_gene: TRBJ2-1; v_gene: TRBV27; CDR3nt: TGTGCCAGCAGTGGTTCTTACAATGAGCAGTTCTTC; CDR3aa: CASSGSYNEQFF
d_gene: -; abundance: -; j_gene: TRBJ2-2; v_gene: TRBV2; CDR3nt: TGTGCCAGTTTCCCCGGGAGAAGCGCCGGGGAGCTGTTTTTT; CDR3aa: CASFPGRSAGELFF
d_gene: TRBD1; abundance: -; j_gene: TRBJ2-7; v_gene: TRBV4-1; CDR3nt: TGCGCCAGCGCACCGGGACAGGGGGCCTACGAGCAGTACTTC; CDR3aa: CASAPGQGAYEQYF
d_gene: -; abundance: -; j_gene: TRBJ1-4; v_gene: TRBV27; CDR3nt: TGTGCCAGCAGTTTAATAGGGACTAATGAAAAACTGTTTTTT; CDR3aa: CASSLIGTNEKLFF
d_gene: -; abundance: -; j_gene: TRBJ1-1; v_gene: TRBV4-1; CDR3nt: TGCGCCAGCAGCCAAATACAGATGAACACTGAAGCTTTCTTT; CDR3aa: CASSQIQMNTEAFF
d_gene: -; abundance: -; j_gene: TRBJ2-7; v_gene: TRBV27; CDR3nt: TGTGCCAGCAGTCCCGGACTCCGGGGCGCCTACGAGCAGTACTTC; CDR3aa: CASSPGLRGAYEQYF
d_gene: TRBD2; abundance: -; j_gene: TRBJ2-1; v_gene: TRBV4-3; CDR3nt: TGCGCCAGCAGCCCAATGACTAGCTCGGAGCAGTTCTTC; CDR3aa: CASSPMTSSEQFF
d_gene: TRBD2; abundance: -; j_gene: TRBJ2-5; v_gene: TRBV11-2; CDR3nt: TGTGCCAGCAGCACCGGGACTACCCCACTTCATGAGACCCAGTACTTC; CDR3aa: CASSTGTTPLHETQYF
d_gene: -; abundance: -; j_gene: TRBJ2-7; v_gene: TRBV15; CDR3nt: TGTGCCACCCCCCTCCGGGACAAGGGGGATTACGAGCAGTACTTC; CDR3aa: CATPLRDKGDYEQYF
d_gene: -; abundance: -; j_gene: TRBJ1-2; v_gene: TRBV7-8; CDR3nt: TGTGCCAGCAGCTTCGCCCCCGTTGGGAGATATGGCTACACCTTC; CDR3aa: CASSFAPVGRYGYTF
d_gene: -; abundance: -; j_gene: TRBJ2-7; v_gene: TRBV4-1; CDR3nt: TGCGCCAGCAGCCAAGCTCTGGGCGGGGCCTACGAGCAGTACTTC; CDR3aa: CASSQALGGAYEQYF
d_gene: TRBD1; abundance: -; j_gene: TRBJ2-5; v_gene: TRBV18; CDR3nt: TGTGCCAGCTCACCCCTGGACAGGGGGTCCCAAGAGACCCAGTACTTC; CDR3aa: CASSPLDRGSQETQYF
d_gene: TRBD2; abundance: -; j_gene: TRBJ2-5; v_gene: TRBV5-6; CDR3nt: TGTGCCAGCAGCTTCGGGACTAGCGGGCCCCAAGAGACCCAGTACTTC; CDR3aa: CASSFGTSGPQETQYF
d_gene: TRBD1; abundance: once; j_gene: TRBJ1-4; v_gene: TRBV28; CDR3nt: TGTGCCAGCAGTTTAGTAGGGGGCGTCCGGGAAAAACTGTTTTTT; CDR3aa: CASSLVGGVREKLFF
d_gene: -; abundance: -; j_gene: TRBJ2-7; v_gene: TRBV10-2; CDR3nt: TGCGCCAGCAGCCACCCCTACGAGCAGTACTTC; CDR3aa: CASSHPYEQYF
d_gene: -; abundance: -; j_gene: TRBJ1-2; v_gene: TRBV10-2; CDR3nt: TGCGCCAGCAGTGAGTCTCAGCCCGGTCGCGGCTACACCTTC; CDR3aa: CASSESQPGRGYTF
d_gene: TRBD2; abundance: once; j_gene: TRBJ2-2; v_gene: TRBV7-9; CDR3nt: TGTGCCAGCAGCTTGGTAGCGGGAGTTTCGGGGGAGCTGTTTTTT; CDR3aa: CASSLVAGVSGELFF
d_gene: TRBD1; abundance: -; j_gene: TRBJ1-1; v_gene: TRBV28; CDR3nt: TGTGCCAGCAGTTTATTACAGGGGGGCACTGAAGCTTTCTTT; CDR3aa: CASSLLQGGTEAFF
d_gene: -; abundance: -; j_gene: TRBJ2-5; v_gene: TRBV4-3; CDR3nt: TGCGCCAGCAGCCAGACTGGGGTCCCCGCAGAGACCCAGTACTTC; CDR3aa: CASSQTGVPAETQYF
d_gene: -; abundance: -; j_gene: TRBJ2-3; v_gene: TRBV7-3; CDR3nt: TGTGCCAGCAGCTTAACCGGAGGGCCGGCAGATACGCAGTATTTT; CDR3aa: CASSLTGGPADTQYF
d_gene: -; abundance: -; j_gene: TRBJ2-1; v_gene: TRBV27; CDR3nt: TGTGCCAGCAGTTTAGATTTCGGCTCAAGCTCCTACAATGAGCAGTTCTTC; CDR3aa: CASSLDFGSSSYNEQFF
d_gene: -; abundance: once; j_gene: TRBJ2-7; v_gene: TRBV5-5; CDR3nt: TGTGCCAGCAGCTTGTCCGGCTACGAGCAGTACTTC; CDR3aa: CASSLSGYEQYF
d_gene: -; abundance: -; j_gene: TRBJ2-1; v_gene: TRBV4-2; CDR3nt: TGTGCCAGCAGCCAAGAGGACCGCCAGAACAATGAGCAGTTCTTC; CDR3aa: CASSQEDRQNNEQFF
d_gene: -; abundance: -; j_gene: TRBJ2-1; v_gene: TRBV7-9; CDR3nt: TGTGCCAGCAGCTTAAGTGCAAGACCTCAGTTCTTC; CDR3aa: CASSLSARPQFF
d_gene: TRBD2; abundance: -; j_gene: TRBJ2-7; v_gene: TRBV30; CDR3nt: TGTGCCTGGAGCCTAGCGGGAGGTCTTTACGAGCAGTACTTC; CDR3aa: CAWSLAGGLYEQYF
d_gene: -; abundance: -; j_gene: TRBJ1-2; v_gene: TRBV19; CDR3nt: TGTGCCAGCGCCGACCCGGCCTCTAACTATGGCTACACCTTC; CDR3aa: CASADPASNYGYTF
d_gene: -; abundance: -; j_gene: TRBJ2-1; v_gene: TRBV4-1; CDR3nt: TGCGCCAGCAGCCAAGATGGGGGTAGCTCCTACAATGAGCAGTTCTTC; CDR3aa: CASSQDGGSSYNEQFF
d_gene: -; abundance: -; j_gene: TRBJ1-1; v_gene: TRBV25-1; CDR3nt: TGTGCCAGCAGTGAAGGGGTTGAAGCTTTCTTT; CDR3aa: CASSEGVEAFF
d_gene: TRBD1; abundance: few; j_gene: TRBJ1-2; v_gene: TRBV27; CDR3nt: TGTGCCAGCAGTTTCGCCGACAGGGGGCATTATGGCTACACCTTC; CDR3aa: CASSFADRGHYGYTF
d_gene: TRBD1; abundance: -; j_gene: TRBJ2-3; v_gene: TRBV27; CDR3nt: TGTGCCAGCACCCAAGGGGACAGCAGCACAGATACGCAGTATTTT; CDR3aa: CASTQGDSSTDTQYF
d_gene: TRBD2; abundance: -; j_gene: TRBJ2-1; v_gene: TRBV9; CDR3nt: TGTGCCAGCAGCGTACCCGGGAGGGTTAATGAGCAGTTCTTC; CDR3aa: CASSVPGRVNEQFF
d_gene: TRBD2; abundance: -; j_gene: TRBJ2-1; v_gene: TRBV15; CDR3nt: TGTGCCACCAGATCGAGCGGGACGGGCCATGAGCAGTTCTTC; CDR3aa: CATRSSGTGHEQFF
d_gene: -; abundance: -; j_gene: TRBJ2-7; v_gene: TRBV7-9; CDR3nt: TGTGCCAGCAGCTTAGTAGGCGGGGTAGAAAAGTACTTC; CDR3aa: CASSLVGGVEKYF
d_gene: -; abundance: -; j_gene: TRBJ2-3; v_gene: TRBV25-1; CDR3nt: TGTGCCAGCAGGACGCTTTGGGAAGATACGCAGTATTTT; CDR3aa: CASRTLWEDTQYF